These 10 T cell receptor beta chains were sequenced from one sample in a study of blood T cell repertoires in COVID-19. Repertoires were generated with immunoSEQ multiplex PCR, while TCRdb's copy carries only in-frame clones and drops some. The sample yields hundreds of thousands of clones, roughly 84% seen once. The sample taken for sequencing was PBMCs or T cells enriched from blood (not recorded which). These receptors originate from a young woman who had recovered from COVID-19.

The V call is TRBV15, the J call TRBJ2-5, with 10 bases that match TRBD1. Unmatched junction bases numbered 10, after V lost 1 base and J lost 5 bases. Germline V lookup: CDR1 LNHNV, CDR2 YYDKDF (reference sequence). This CDR3 region has 17 residues. The CDR3 protein is CATSRGLRTGGEETQYF. CDR3 bases: TGTGCCACCAGCAGAGGTTTAAGGACAGGGGGGGAGGAGACCCAGTACTTC.

This clone was detected a few times. The chain is built from TRBV7-9 and TRBJ2-7; no reliable D call. The CDR3 is made up of 12 amino acids. The V gene's germline CDR1 is SEHNR and CDR2 FQNEAQ (reference sequence). Between the trimmed V and J ends, which lost 5 bases and 6 bases, there was a span of 11 bases. CDR3 in DNA: TGTGCCAGCAGCCCCCCCGGTGGCGAGCAGTACTTC. It translates to CASSPPGGEQYF.

This rearrangement joins TRBV4-2 to TRBJ2-3, with 8 bases matching TRBD2. CDR1 and CDR2 from the germline V gene are LGHNA and YNFKEQ. This CDR3 comprises 17 residues. J gave up 6 bases and V 0 bases, and 11 bases lay outside the gene matches. The chain's CDR3 is CASSQDPLVAGQDTQYF. The DNA for the CDR3 is TGTGCCAGCAGCCAAGATCCCTTGGTAGCGGGGCAGGATACGCAGTATTTT.

This clone was detected only once. The rearrangement uses TRBV6-4 and TRBJ1-2; D unclear. CDR1 is MRHNA, CDR2 SNTAGT, per germline. The CDR3 sequence is 12 residues long. V was shortened by 0 bases and J by 8 bases, with 7 bases between the two germline ends. The CDR3 coding sequence is TGTGCCAGCAGTGACTCAGAGCGCGGCTACACCTTC. Protein sequence: CASSDSERGYTF.

The table lists this clone with a few counts. The chain links TRBV5-1 to TRBJ2-7, with a possible D match to TRBD1 (6 bases). The CDR3 has 16 residues. Trimming took 4 bases from V and 0 from J, leaving 17 bases between them. Germline V gene data show CDR1 as SGHRS and CDR2 as YFSETQ. Written as DNA, the CDR3 is TGCGCCAGCAGCGAGCGCTCTGGGGACAACTCCTACGAGCAGTACTTC. Translation gives CASSERSGDNSYEQYF.

V usage is TRBV5-1 and J usage is TRBJ2-1; 8 bases are shared with TRBD2. The J segment lost 6 bases and the V segment lost 0 bases, leaving 5 bases of the junction unmatched. Germline V lookup: CDR1 SGHRS, CDR2 YFSETQ. The CDR3 is 15 residues long. The CDR3 loop reads CASSLVVAGTNEQFF. CDR3 DNA sequence: TGCGCCAGCAGCTTGGTGGTAGCGGGGACCAATGAGCAGTTCTTC.

The CDR3 sequence: CASSCSNRDRGTVGYTF. CDR3 bases: TGTGCCAGCAGTTGCTCGAACCGGGACAGGGGGACAGTTGGCTACACCTTC. The J gene is TRBJ1-2, the V gene TRBV6-2 or TRBV6-3, with 11 bases matching TRBD1. Germline CDR1 is MNHEY and CDR2 is SVGEGT. V shed 4 bases and J 7 bases; nucleotides not matched to a gene: 14. The CDR3 totals 17 residues.

The gene calls are TRBV21-1 and TRBJ2-7; the D segment call TRBD1 is taken from the table without a DNA check. TRBV21-1 is classified as a pseudogene. The length of the CDR3 is 18 residues. The CDR3 protein is CASSKVPSSTGDPYEQYF. CDR3 bases: TGTGCCAGCAGCAAAGTCCCTTCCTCGACAGGGGACCCCTACGAGCAGTACTTC.

The chain joins TRBV9 to TRBJ1-2; the match to TRBD1 covers 9 bases. With V trimmed by 1 base and J by 4 bases, 5 bases remained unmatched. The V gene's germline CDR1 is SGDLS and CDR2 YYNGEE. The CDR3 is 15 residues long. The CDR3 DNA reads as TGTGCCAGCAGCGTATGGACAGGGGTTGGCTATGGCTACACCTTC. Protein: CASSVWTGVGYGYTF.

The chain carries TRBV10-2 and TRBJ1-5; 7 positions agree with TRBD1. CDR3 length equals 15 residues. Germline V gives CDR1 WSHSY, CDR2 SAAADI. The J segment lost 3 bases and the V segment lost 3 bases, leaving 5 bases of the junction unmatched. CDR3 residues: CASSERDRNNQPQHF. CDR3 in DNA: TGCGCCAGCAGTGAACGGGACAGAAACAATCAGCCCCAGCATTTT.